The sequence of this T cell receptor beta chain was determined in a study of blood T cell repertoires in COVID-19. Overall study context: Samples of COVID-19 (acute and convalescent) were obtained from the United States, Italy and Spain. T cells, B-cell-depleted T cells, or PBMCs supplied cDNA or gDNA.

In the authors' methods: Reference gene primer amplification gave nucleated cell count estimates. This table comes from immunoSEQ multiplex PCR, and its TCRdb copy is limited to in-frame clones, with some not included. V, J and clone size are those of that table, while D and trimming were read from the DNA. Of some 220,000 clones in the sample, roughly 82% were seen once. This CDR3 is built from 16 residues. The V gene end was trimmed by 4 bases and the J gene end by 4 bases; junction bases not matched to a gene: 9. Germline loops: CDR1 SGHNT, CDR2 YYREEE (reference sequence). This clone occurred a few times.

The clonotype originates from a man aged 45-65 years with active or convalescent COVID-19. Sequencing was done on a sample of peripheral blood. This chain joins TRBV5-4 and TRBJ2-3, with 10 bases that match TRBD1. The CDR3 nucleotides are TGTGCCAGCAGCCTGGCCCCAGGACAGGGGGCAGATACGCAGTATTTT. Protein product: CASSLAPGQGADTQYF.